This TCR beta chain was sequenced for a study of T-cell reconstitution after alpha-beta-depleted transplantation in children. Study outcomes and limitations: It was reported that alpha-beta T cells came from several hundred expanded graft clones (about two months after transplant). T-cell counts and diversity at one year following transplant were attributed mainly to newly produced T cells. In some patients, recipient T cells and intrathymic progenitors surviving conditioning explained high day-60 diversity.

Researchers prepared the TCRbeta library using unique molecular identifiers, the study reports. TCRdb analysed the PCR reads with MiXCR anew, one entry per CDR3 protein. The sample has over 450,000 distinct CDR3 sequences, 10% to 13% seen once. Ten or more counts support this clonotype. The antigen remains unidentified. This CDR3 is built from 18 residues. V lost 4 bases to trimming and J lost 4 bases; unmatched junction nucleotides: 14. The rearrangement joins TRBV12-3 or TRBV12-4 to TRBJ2-2; 8 nucleotides align to TRBD2. The specimen comprised PBMCs, sampled before TCRalphabeta/CD19-depleted stem cell transplant. This sequence originates from a child under 10 years old with inherited bone marrow failure, due to receive a stem cell transplant. CDR3 in amino acids: CASSSTGGLVLGTGELFF. The CDR3 DNA sequence: TGTGCCAGCAGTTCCACGGGGGGGCTAGTTCTTGGCACCGGGGAGCTGTTTTTT.